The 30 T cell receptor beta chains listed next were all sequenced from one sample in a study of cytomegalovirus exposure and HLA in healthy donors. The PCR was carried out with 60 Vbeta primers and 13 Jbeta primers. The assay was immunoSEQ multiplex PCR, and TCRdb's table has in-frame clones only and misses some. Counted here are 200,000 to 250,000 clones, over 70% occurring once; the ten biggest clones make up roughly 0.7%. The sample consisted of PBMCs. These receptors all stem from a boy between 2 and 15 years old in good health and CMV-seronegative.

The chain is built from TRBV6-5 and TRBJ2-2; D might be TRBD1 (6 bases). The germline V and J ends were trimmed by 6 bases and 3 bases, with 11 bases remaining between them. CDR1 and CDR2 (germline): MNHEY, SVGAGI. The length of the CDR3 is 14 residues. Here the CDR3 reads CASRSAGDTGELFF. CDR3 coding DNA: TGTGCCAGCAGAAGTGCAGGGGACACCGGGGAGCTGTTTTTT.

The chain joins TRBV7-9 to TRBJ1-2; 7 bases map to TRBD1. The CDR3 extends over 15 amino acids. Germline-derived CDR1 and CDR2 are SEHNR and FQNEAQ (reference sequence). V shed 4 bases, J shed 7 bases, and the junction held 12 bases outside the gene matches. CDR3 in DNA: TGTGCCAGCAGCTCACTGACAGGGAGGCGTGGTGGCTACACCTTC. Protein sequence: CASSSLTGRRGGYTF.

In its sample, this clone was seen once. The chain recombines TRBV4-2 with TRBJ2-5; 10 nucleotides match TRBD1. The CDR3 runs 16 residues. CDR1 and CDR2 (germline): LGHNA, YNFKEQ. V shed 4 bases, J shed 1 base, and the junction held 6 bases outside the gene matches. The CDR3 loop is CASSLTGGGTQETQYF. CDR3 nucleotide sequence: TGTGCCAGCAGCCTGACAGGGGGCGGAACCCAAGAGACCCAGTACTTC.

Here the CDR3 reads CASSSSPAGNYEQYF. Written as DNA, the CDR3 is TGTGCCAGCAGCTCGTCCCCGGCCGGGAACTACGAGCAGTACTTC. The chain carries TRBV13 and TRBJ2-7, with a possible D match to TRBD2 (5 bases). Per the germline V gene, CDR1 is PRHDT and CDR2 is FYEKMQ (reference sequence). V was clipped by 4 bases and J by 3 bases, with 16 bases between them. The CDR3 spans 15 residues. The full variable domain, in which reference TRBV13 and TRBJ2-7 provide the parts outside the CDR3, is AAGVIQSPRHLIKEKRETATLKCYPIPRHDTVYWYQQGPGQDPQFLISFYEKMQSDKGSIPDRFSAQQFSDYHSELNMSSLELGDSALYFCASSSSPAGNYEQYFGPGTRLTVT.

The CDR3 region is CASSPSTGMNTEAFF. In DNA, the CDR3 is TGTGCCAGCAGCCCCTCGACAGGAATGAACACTGAAGCTTTCTTT. The chain combines TRBV5-5 with TRBJ1-1; D perhaps matches TRBD1 (6 bases). Trimming shortened V by 4 bases and J by 0 bases, and 13 bases separated the two germline ends. Germline V lookup: CDR1 SGHKS, CDR2 YYEKEE (reference sequence). CDR3 size: 15 residues.

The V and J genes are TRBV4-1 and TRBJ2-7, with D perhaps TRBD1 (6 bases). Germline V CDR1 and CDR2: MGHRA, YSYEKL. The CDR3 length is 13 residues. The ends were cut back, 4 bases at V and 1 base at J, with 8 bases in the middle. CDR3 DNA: TGCGCCAGCAGCCCCAGGGGTTCCTACGAGCAGTACTTC. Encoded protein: CASSPRGSYEQYF.

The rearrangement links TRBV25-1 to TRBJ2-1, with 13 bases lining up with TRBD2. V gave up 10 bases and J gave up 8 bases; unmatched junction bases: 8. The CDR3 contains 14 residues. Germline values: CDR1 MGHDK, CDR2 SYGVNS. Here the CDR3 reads CATEGTSGVHEQFF. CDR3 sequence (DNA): TGTGCCACGGAAGGGACTAGCGGGGTTCATGAGCAGTTCTTC.

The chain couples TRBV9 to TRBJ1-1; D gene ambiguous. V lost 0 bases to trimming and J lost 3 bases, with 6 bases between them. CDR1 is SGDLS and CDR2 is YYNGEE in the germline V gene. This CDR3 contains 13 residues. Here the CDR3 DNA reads TGTGCCAGCAGCGTAGCCGGGGACACTGAAGCTTTCTTT. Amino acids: CASSVAGDTEAFF. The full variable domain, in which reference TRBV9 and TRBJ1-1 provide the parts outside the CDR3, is DSGVTQTPKHLITATGQRVTLRCSPRSGDLSVYWYQQSLDQGLQFLIQYYNGEERAKGNILERFSAQQFPDLHSELNLSSLELGDSALYFCASSVAGDTEAFFGQGTRLTVV.

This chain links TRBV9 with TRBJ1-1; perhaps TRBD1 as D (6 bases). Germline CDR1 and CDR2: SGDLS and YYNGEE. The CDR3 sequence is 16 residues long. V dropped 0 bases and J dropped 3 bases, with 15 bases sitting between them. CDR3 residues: CASSVVFGGRDTEAFF. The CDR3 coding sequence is TGTGCCAGCAGCGTAGTGTTCGGGGGGCGGGACACTGAAGCTTTCTTT.

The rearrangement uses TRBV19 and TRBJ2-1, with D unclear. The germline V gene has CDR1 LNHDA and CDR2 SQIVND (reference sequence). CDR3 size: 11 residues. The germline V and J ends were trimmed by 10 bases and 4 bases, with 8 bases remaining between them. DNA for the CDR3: TGTGCCACTAGGCAGTACAATGAGCAGTTCTTC. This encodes CATRQYNEQFF.

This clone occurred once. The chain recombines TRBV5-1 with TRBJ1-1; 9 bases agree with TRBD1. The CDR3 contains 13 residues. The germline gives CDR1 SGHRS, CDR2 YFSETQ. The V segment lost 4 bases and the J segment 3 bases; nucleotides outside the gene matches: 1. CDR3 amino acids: CASSRDRDTEAFF. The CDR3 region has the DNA TGCGCCAGCAGCCGGGACAGGGACACTGAAGCTTTCTTT.

CDR3 coding DNA: TGTGCCAGCAGCTCATCAACAGGGGTAACCCACGTCCCCTACGAGCAGTACTTC. Residues: CASSSSTGVTHVPYEQYF. The rearrangement links TRBV11-2 to TRBJ2-7, with 7 bases aligning to TRBD1. Germline-derived CDR1 and CDR2 are SGHAT and FQNNGV. The CDR3 runs 18 residues. Trimming took 4 bases from V and 2 from J; bases not matched to a gene: 17.

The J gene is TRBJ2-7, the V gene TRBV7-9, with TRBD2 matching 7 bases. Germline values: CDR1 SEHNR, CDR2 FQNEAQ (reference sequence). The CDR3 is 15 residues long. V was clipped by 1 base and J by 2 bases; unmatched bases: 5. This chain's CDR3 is CASSLVGGAPYEQYF. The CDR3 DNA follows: TGTGCCAGCAGCTTAGTGGGAGGGGCCCCCTACGAGCAGTACTTC.

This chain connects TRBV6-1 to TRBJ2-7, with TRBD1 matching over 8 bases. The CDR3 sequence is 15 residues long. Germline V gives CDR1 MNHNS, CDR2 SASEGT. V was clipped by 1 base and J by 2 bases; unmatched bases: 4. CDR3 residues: CASSEGQGYPYEQYF. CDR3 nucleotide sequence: TGTGCCAGCAGTGAAGGACAGGGGTATCCCTACGAGCAGTACTTC.

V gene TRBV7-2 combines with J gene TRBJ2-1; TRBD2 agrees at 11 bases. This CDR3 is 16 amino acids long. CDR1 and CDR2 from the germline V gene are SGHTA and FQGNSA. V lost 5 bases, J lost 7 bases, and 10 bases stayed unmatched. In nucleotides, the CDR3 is TGTGCCAGCAGCACAGGGGAACTAGCGGGGGTTAATGAGCAGTTCTTC. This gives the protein CASSTGELAGVNEQFF.

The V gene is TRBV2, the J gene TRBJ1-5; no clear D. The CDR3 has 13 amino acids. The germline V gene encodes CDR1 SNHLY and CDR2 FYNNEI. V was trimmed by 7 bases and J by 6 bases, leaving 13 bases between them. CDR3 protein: CASTSAVSQPQHF. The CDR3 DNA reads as TGTGCCAGCACGAGCGCCGTCAGTCAGCCCCAGCATTTT.

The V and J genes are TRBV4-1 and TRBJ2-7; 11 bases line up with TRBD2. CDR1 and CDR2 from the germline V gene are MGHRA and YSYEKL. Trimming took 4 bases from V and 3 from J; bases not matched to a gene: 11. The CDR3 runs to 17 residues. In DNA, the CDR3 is TGCGCCAGCAGCCCCATACCTGGGACTAGCGGTGACTACGAGCAGTACTTC. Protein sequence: CASSPIPGTSGDYEQYF.

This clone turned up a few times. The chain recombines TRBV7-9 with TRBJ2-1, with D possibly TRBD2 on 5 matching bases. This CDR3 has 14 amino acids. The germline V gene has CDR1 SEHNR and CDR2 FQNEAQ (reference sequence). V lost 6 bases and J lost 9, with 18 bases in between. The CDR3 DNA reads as TGTGCCAGCAGTCTCATAGCGTGGAACAGTGAGCAGTTCTTC. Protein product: CASSLIAWNSEQFF.

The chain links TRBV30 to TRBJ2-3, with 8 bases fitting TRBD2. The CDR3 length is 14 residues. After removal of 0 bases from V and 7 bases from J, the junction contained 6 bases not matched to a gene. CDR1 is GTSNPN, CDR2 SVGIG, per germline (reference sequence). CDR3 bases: TGTGCCTGGAGTGTCGGGGGGGCTGGGTATACGCAGTATTTT. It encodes CAWSVGGAGYTQYF.

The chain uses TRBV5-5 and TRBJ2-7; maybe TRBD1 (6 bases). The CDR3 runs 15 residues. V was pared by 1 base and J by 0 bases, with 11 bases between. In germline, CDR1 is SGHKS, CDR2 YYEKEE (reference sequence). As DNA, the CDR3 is TGTGCCAGCAGCTTGCGAGGGGGTTTCTCCTACGAGCAGTACTTC. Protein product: CASSLRGGFSYEQYF.

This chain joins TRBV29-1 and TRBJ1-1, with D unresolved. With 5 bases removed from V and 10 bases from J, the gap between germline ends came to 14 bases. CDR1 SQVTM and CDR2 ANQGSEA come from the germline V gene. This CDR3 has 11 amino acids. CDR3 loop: CSVTDRGLAFF. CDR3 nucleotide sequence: TGCAGCGTTACAGACCGGGGTCTAGCTTTCTTT.

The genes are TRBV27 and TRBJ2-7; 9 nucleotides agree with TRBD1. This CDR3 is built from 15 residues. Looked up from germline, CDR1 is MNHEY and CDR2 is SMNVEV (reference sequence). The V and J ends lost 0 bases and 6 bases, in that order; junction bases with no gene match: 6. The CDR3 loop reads CASSLSETGGREQYF. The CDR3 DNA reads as TGTGCCAGCAGTTTATCGGAGACAGGGGGTCGCGAGCAGTACTTC.

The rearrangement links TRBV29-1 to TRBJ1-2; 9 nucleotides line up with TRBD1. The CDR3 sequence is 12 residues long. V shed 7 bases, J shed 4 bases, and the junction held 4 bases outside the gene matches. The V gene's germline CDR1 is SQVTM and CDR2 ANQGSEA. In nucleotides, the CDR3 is TGCAGCGCCGGACAGGGGAGCTATGGCTACACCTTC. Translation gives CSAGQGSYGYTF.

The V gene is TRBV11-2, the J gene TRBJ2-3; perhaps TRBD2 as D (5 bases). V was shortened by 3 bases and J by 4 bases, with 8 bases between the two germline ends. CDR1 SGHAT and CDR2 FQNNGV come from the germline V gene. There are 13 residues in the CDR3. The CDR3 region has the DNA TGTGCCAGCAGCTTTCGAGCGGCAGATACGCAGTATTTT. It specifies CASSFRAADTQYF. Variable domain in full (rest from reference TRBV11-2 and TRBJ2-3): EAGVAQSPRYKIIEKRQSVAFWCNPISGHATLYWYQQILGQGPKLLIQFQNNGVVDDSQLPKDRFSAERLKGVDSTLKIQPAKLEDSAVYLCASSFRAADTQYFGPGTRLTVL.

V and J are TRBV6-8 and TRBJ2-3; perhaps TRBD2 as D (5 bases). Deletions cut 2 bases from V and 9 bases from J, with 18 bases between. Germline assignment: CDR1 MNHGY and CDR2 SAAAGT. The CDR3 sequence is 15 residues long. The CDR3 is CASSYPGPRRRTQYF. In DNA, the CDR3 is TGTGCCAGCAGTTACCCCGGACCCAGGAGGAGGACGCAGTATTTT.

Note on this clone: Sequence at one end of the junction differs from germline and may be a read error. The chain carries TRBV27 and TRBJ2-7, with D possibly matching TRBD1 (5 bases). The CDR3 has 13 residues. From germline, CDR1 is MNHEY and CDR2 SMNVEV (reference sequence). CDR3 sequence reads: CASSAGQAYGQYF. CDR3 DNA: TGTGCCAGCAGTGCTGGACAAGCCTACGGGCAGTACTTC.

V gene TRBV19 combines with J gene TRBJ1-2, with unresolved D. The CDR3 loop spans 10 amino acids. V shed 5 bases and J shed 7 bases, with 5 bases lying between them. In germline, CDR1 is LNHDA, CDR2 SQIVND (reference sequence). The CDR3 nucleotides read TGTGCCAGTAGTCAGTGTGGCTACACCTTC. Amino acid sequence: CASSQCGYTF.

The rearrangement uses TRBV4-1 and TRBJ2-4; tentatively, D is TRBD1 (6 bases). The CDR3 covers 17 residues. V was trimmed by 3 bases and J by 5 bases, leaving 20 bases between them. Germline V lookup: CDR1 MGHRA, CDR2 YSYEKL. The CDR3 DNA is TGCGCCAGCAGCCACGGATCGCAGGGGCGGCGGGAAAACATTCAGTACTTC. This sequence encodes CASSHGSQGRRENIQYF.

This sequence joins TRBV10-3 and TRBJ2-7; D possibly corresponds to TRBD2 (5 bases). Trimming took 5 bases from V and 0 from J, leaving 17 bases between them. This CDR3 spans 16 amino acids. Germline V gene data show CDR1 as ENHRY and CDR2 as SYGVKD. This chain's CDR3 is CAISTRGPQSSYEQYF. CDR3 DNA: TGTGCCATCAGTACCCGAGGGCCACAAAGCTCCTACGAGCAGTACTTC.

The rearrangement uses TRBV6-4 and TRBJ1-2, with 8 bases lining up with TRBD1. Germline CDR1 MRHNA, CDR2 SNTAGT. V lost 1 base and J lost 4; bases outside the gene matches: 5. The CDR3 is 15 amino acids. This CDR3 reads CASSDFPGGAYGYTF. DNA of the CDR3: TGTGCCAGCAGTGACTTTCCAGGGGGCGCCTATGGCTACACCTTC.